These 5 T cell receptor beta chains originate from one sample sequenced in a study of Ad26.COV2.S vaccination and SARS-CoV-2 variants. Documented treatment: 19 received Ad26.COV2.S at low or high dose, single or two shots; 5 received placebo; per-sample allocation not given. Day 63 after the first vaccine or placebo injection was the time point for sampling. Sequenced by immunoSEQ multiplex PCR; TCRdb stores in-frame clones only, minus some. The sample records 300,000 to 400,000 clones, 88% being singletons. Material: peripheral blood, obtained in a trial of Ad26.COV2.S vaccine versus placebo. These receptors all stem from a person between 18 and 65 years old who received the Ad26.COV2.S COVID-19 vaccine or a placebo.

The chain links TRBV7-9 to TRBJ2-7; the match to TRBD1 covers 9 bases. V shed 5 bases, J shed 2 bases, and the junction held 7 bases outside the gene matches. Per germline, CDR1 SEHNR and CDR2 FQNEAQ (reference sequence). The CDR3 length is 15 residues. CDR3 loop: CASSPGQGPAYEQYF. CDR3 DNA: TGTGCCAGCAGCCCCGGACAGGGGCCTGCCTACGAGCAGTACTTC.

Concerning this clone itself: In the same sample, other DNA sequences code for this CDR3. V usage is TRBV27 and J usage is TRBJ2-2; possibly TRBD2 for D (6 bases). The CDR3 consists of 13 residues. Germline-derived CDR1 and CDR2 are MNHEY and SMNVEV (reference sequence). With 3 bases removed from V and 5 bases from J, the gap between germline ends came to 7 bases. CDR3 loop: CASSFGGTGELFF. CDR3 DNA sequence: TGTGCCAGCAGTTTCGGGGGTACCGGGGAGCTGTTTTTT.

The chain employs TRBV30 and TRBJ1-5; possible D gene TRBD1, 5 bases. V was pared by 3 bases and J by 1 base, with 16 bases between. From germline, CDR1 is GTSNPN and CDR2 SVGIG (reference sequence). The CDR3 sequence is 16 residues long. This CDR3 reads CAWSAGWRGSNQPQHF. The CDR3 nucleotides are TGTGCCTGGAGCGCGGGGTGGAGGGGAAGCAATCAGCCCCAGCATTTT.

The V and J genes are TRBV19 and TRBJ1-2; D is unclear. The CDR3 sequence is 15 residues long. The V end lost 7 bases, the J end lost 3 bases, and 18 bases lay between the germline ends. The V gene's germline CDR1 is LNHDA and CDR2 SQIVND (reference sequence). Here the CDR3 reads CASNHPMANYYGYTF. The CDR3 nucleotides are TGTGCCAGTAACCATCCTATGGCCAACTACTATGGCTACACCTTC.

The DNA of the CDR3 is TGTGCCTGGAGACCCGAGGGACTAACCAACGCCGGGGAGCTGTTTTTT. As protein: CAWRPEGLTNAGELFF. The chain uses TRBV30 and TRBJ2-2; 7 bases line up with TRBD2. Germline loops: CDR1 GTSNPN, CDR2 SVGIG (reference sequence). V was clipped by 3 bases and J by 6 bases; unmatched bases: 13. CDR3 size: 16 residues. Complete variable domain (other parts from reference TRBV30 and TRBJ2-2): SQTIHQWPATLVQPVGSPLSLECTVEGTSNPNLYWYRQAAGRGLQLLFYSVGIGQISSEVPQNLSASRPQDRQFILSSKKLLLSDSGFYLCAWRPEGLTNAGELFFGEGSRLTVL.